This T cell receptor (beta chain) was found in a study of CD8 T cells in Susac syndrome. TCR beta from blood CD8+ and CD4+ T cells was sequenced. RNA was extracted with the RNeasy kit, and a quantity of about 0.45 to 1 ug was reverse transcribed using random hexamers. In TCRdb, the immunoSEQ multiplex PCR reads were re-called with MiXCR into one record per CDR3 protein. The sample carries roughly 110,000 distinct CDR3 sequences, approximately 93% recorded once. The CDR3 is 14 residues long. V was shortened by 5 bases and J by 4 bases, with 14 bases between the two germline ends. Germline V gene sequence: CDR1 MNHEY, CDR2 SMNVEV (reference sequence).

Input material: CD8+ T cells from PBMCs. This TCR derives from a human donor with Susac syndrome. This sequence joins TRBV27 and TRBJ1-1; no clear D gene. The CDR3: CASSVGVNPTEAFF. DNA of the CDR3: TGTGCCAGCAGTGTGGGAGTCAACCCCACTGAAGCTTTCTTT.